This TCR beta chain is from a study of CD8 T cells in ankylosing spondylitis. TCRdb passed the 5' RACE reads through MiXCR, listing each CDR3 protein once. The sample records about 750,000 distinct CDR3 sequences, roughly 20% being singletons. The CDR3 has 16 amino acids. Germline CDR1 is MNHNS and CDR2 is SASEGT. Trimming pared 2 bases from V and 8 bases from J, leaving 19 bases between. This clonotype showed up just a few times. Its antigen is not known. Study-level points and caveats: Reportedly, significant enrichment of disease-linked clones occurred in matched ankylosing spondylitis synovial fluid. What appeared characteristic of ankylosing spondylitis blood was a TCR beta motif of fewer than ten highly homologous variants.

This TCR came from a male donor with ankylosing spondylitis. The specimen was blood, either unsorted or a sorted T cell fraction (not recorded which). This rearrangement joins TRBV6-1 to TRBJ2-1, with a possible D match to TRBD2 (7 bases). CDR3 sequence: CASSEKLGGGGYEQFF. Here the CDR3 DNA reads TGTGCCAGCAGTGAAAAGCTTGGCGGGGGCGGGTATGAGCAGTTCTTC.